This T cell receptor (beta chain) stems from a study of resident and recirculating memory T cells in vitiligo. Study-wide points: No single dominant TCR clone appeared; lesion clonality varied.

The CDR3 contains 14 residues. CDR1 SGHTA and CDR2 FQGTGA come from the germline V gene. Patients' lesions had not changed for the previous 6 months. Confetti depigmentation, marking active vitiligo, was absent in these patients. Patients had received no treatment within the previous three months. Data came from immunoSEQ multiplex PCR; TCRdb stores just in-frame clones and leaves some out. The sample has roughly 40,000 clones; around nine tenths are singletons. Details on this clone: The antigen is undetermined. The junction shows a germline mismatch at one end, possibly a read error.

V usage is TRBV7-3 and J usage is TRBJ1-1, with TRBD1 as a possible D gene (5 bases). This receptor was identified in a male donor with vitiligo. Sequencing used blood. CDR3 loop: CAGSLYPGITEAFF. CDR3 nucleotides: TGTGCCGGCAGCTTATATCCAGGGATCACTGAAGCTTTCTTT.